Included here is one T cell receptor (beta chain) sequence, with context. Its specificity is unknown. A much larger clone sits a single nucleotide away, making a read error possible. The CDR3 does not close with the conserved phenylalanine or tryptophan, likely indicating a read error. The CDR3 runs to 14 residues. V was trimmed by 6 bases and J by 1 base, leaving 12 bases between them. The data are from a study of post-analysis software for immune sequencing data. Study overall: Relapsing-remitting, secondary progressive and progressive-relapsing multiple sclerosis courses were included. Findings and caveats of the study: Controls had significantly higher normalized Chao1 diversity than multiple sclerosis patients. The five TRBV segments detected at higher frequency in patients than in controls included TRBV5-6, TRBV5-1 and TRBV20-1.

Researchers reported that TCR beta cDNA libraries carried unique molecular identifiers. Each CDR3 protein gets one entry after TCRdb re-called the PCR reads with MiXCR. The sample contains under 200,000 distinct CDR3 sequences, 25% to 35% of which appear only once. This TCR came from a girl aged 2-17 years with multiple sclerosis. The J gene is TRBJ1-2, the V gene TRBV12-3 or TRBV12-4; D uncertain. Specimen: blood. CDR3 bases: TGTGCCAGCAGCCCCTCGGGAGTTAACTATGGCTACACCTCC. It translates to CASSPSGVNYGYTS.